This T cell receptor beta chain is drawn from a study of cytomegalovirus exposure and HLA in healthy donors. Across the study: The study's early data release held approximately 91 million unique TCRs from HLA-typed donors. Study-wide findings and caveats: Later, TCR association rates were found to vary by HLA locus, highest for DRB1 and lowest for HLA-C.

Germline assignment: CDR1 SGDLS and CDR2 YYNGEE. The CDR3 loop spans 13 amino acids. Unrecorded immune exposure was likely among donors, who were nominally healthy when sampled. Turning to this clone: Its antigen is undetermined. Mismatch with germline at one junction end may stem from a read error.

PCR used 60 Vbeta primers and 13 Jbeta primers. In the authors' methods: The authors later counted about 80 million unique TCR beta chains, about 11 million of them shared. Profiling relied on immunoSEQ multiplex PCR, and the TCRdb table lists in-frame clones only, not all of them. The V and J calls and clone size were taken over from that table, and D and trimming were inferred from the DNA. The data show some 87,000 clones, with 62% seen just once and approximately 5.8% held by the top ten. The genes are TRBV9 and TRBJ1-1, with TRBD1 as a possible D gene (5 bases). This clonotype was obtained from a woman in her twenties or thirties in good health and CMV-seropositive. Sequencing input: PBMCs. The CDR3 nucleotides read TGTGCCAGCAGCCCGGATACCACGACAGACCCTATCTTT. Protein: CASSPDTTTDPIF.